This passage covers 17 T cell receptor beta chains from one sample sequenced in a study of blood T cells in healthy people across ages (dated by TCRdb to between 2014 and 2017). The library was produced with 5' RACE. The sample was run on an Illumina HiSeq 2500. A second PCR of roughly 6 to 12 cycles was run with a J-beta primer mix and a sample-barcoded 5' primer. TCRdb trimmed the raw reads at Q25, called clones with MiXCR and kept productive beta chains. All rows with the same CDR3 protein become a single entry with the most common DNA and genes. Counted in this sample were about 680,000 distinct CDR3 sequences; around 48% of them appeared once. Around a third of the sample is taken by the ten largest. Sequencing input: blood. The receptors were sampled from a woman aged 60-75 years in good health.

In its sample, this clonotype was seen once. DNA for the CDR3: TGTGCCAGCAGCTCCCAAGGGGACGGGAATTCACCCCTCCACTTT. This encodes CASSSQGDGNSPLHF. V is TRBV7-3 and J is TRBJ1-6; weak D call: TRBD1 (5 bases). Trimming pared 4 bases from V and 7 bases from J, leaving 14 bases between. The CDR3 consists of 15 residues. Germline assignment: CDR1 SGHTA and CDR2 FQGTGA.

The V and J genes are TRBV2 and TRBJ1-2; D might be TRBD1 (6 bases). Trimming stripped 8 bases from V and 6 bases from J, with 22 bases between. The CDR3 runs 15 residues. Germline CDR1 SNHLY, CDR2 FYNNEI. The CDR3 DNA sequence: TGTGCCAGCCGGAGTTCAGGGGCAAGGACCCATGGCTACACCTTC. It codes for CASRSSGARTHGYTF.

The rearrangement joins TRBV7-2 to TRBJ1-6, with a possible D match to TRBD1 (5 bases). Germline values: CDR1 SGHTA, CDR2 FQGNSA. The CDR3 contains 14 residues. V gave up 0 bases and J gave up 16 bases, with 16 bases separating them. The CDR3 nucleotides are TGTGCCAGCAGCTTAGCTTTCGGGGGGACGAATCTCCACTTT. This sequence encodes CASSLAFGGTNLHF.

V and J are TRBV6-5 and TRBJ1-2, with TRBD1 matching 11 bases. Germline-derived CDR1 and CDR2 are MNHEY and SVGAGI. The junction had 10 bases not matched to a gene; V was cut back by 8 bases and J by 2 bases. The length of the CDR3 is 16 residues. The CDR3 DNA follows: TGTGCCAGCGCGCGGGGTTGGACAGGGGGCAACTATGGCTACACCTTC. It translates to CASARGWTGGNYGYTF.

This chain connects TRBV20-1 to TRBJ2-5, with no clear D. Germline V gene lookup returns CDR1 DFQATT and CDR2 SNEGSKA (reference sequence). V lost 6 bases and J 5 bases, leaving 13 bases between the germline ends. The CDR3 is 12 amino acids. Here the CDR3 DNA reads TGCAGTGCCGGCACGATGGGGGAGACCCAGTACTTC. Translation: CSAGTMGETQYF.

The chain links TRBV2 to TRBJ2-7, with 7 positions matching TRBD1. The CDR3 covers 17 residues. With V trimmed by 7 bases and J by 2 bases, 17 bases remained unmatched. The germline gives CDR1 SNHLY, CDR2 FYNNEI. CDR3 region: CASTPGQSIPGPYEQYF. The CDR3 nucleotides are TGTGCCAGCACACCGGGACAGTCCATCCCTGGGCCCTACGAGCAGTACTTC.

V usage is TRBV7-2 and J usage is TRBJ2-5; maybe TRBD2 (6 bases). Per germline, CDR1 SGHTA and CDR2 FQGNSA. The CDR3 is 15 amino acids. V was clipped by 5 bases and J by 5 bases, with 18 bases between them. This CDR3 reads CASSASGGGTETQYF. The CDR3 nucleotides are TGTGCCAGCAGCGCTAGTGGGGGAGGAACGGAGACCCAGTACTTC.

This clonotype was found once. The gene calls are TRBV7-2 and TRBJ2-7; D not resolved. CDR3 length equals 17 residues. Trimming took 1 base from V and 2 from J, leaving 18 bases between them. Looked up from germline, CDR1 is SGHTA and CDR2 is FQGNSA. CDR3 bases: TGTGCCAGCAGCTTAGGCTACGTGGGCCCTAGGCCCTACGAGCAGTACTTC. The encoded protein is CASSLGYVGPRPYEQYF.

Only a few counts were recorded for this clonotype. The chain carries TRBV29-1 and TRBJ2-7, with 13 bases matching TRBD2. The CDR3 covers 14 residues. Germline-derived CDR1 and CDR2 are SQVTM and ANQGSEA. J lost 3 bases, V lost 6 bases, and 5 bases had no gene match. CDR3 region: CSVSGTSGNYEQYF. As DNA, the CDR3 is TGCAGCGTCTCGGGGACTAGCGGGAACTACGAGCAGTACTTC.

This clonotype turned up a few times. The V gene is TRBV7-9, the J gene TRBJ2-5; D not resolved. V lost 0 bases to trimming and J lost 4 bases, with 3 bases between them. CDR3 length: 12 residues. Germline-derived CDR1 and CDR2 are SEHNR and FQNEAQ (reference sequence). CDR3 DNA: TGTGCCAGCAGCTTAGCGGTAGAGACCCAGTACTTC. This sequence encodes CASSLAVETQYF.

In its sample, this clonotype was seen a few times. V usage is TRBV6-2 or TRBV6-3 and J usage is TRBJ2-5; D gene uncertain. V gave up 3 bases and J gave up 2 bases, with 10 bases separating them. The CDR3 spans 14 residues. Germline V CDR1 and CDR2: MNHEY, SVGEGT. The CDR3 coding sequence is TGTGCCAGCAGTTATCACGGACCGCAAGAGACCCAGTACTTC. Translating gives CASSYHGPQETQYF.

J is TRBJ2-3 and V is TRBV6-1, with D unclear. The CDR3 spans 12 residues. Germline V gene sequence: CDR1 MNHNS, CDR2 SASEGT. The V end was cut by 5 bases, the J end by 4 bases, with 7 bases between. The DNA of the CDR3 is TGTGCCAGCAGTAGGATGGCAGATACGCAGTATTTT. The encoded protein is CASSRMADTQYF.

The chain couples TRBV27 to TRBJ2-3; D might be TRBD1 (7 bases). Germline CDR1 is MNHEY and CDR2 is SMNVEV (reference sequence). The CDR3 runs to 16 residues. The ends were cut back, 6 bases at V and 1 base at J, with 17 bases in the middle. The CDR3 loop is CASSTRQGGGTDTQYF. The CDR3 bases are TGTGCCAGCAGCACCCGACAGGGCGGGGGCACAGATACGCAGTATTTT.

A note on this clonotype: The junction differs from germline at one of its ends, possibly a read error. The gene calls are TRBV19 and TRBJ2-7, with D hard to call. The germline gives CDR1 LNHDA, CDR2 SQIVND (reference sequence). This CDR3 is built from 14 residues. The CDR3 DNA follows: TGTACCAGTAGGCAGACGGAGAGCTCCTACGAGCAGTACTTC. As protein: CTSRQTESSYEQYF.

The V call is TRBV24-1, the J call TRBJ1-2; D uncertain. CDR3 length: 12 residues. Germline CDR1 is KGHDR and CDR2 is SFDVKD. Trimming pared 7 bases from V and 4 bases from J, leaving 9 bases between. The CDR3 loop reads CATSQETYGYTF. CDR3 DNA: TGTGCCACCAGCCAAGAGACCTATGGCTACACCTTC.

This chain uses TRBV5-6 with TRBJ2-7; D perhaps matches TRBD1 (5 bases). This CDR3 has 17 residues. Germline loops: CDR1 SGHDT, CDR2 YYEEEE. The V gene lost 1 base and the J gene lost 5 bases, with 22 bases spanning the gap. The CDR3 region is CASSLTSIRVMGNEQYF. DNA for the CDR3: TGTGCCAGCAGCTTGACGTCTATCAGGGTAATGGGGAACGAGCAGTACTTC. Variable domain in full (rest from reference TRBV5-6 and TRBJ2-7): DAGVTQSPTHLIKTRGQQVTLRCSPKSGHDTVSWYQQALGQGPQFIFQYYEEEERQRGNFPDRFSGHQFPNYSSELNVNALLLGDSALYLCASSLTSIRVMGNEQYFGPGTRLTVT.

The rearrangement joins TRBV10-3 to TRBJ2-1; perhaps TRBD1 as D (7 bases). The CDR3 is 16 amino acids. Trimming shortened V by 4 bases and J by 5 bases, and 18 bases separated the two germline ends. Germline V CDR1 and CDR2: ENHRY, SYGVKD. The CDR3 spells CAISGGLGGGHNEQFF. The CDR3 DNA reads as TGTGCCATCAGTGGAGGCCTAGGAGGGGGCCACAATGAGCAGTTCTTC.